The 6 T cell receptor beta chains below were found in one sample sequenced in a study of spatial heterogeneity in lung cancer (dated by TCRdb to the late 2010s). The time point tag for this specimen amounts to: sample taken at primary tumor resection. TCR sequencing used whole RNA extracted from tumor and nontumor lung tissue, or from cryopreserved PBMC samples, without cell sorting. Receptor libraries were prepared by 5' RACE. TCRdb records NextSeq 500 as the sequencer. TCRdb passed the public sequencing reads through fastp at Q25 and MiXCR, retaining productive beta sequences. All rows with the same CDR3 protein become a single entry with the most common DNA and genes. This sample comprises 15,000 or so distinct CDR3 sequences, about 10% of them detected only once. The ten top clones hold 30% to 35% of the sample. Sequenced here: PBMCs, sampled at surgery. The source is a female donor with early-stage non-small cell lung cancer.

In this sample, this clonotype turned up many times. This chain connects TRBV3-1 to TRBJ1-6, with D uncertain. The length of the CDR3 is 13 residues. CDR1 is LGHDT, CDR2 YNNKEL, per germline (reference sequence). Trimming left V 5 bases short and J 5 bases short, with 7 bases between. CDR3: CASSLTDNSPLHF. CDR3 coding DNA: TGTGCCAGCAGCTTGACGGATAATTCACCCCTCCACTTT.

In its sample, this clonotype was seen many times. The chain joins TRBV28 to TRBJ2-7; the match to TRBD2 covers 8 bases. CDR3 length equals 14 residues. Trimming took 6 bases from V and 6 from J; bases not matched to a gene: 10. Germline-derived CDR1 and CDR2 are MDHEN and SYDVKM. The CDR3 DNA reads TGTGCCAGCAGCCTACTAGCGGCCGCCCTCGAGCAGTACTTC. Translating it yields CASSLLAAALEQYF.

This clonotype turned up a few times. V gene TRBV15 combines with J gene TRBJ2-1, with 7 bases aligning to TRBD1. The length of the CDR3 is 16 residues. The germline V gene encodes CDR1 LNHNV and CDR2 YYDKDF (reference sequence). J gave up 8 bases and V 4 bases, and 14 bases lay outside the gene matches. The CDR3 loop is CATSTSTRGRNDEQFF. The DNA for the CDR3 is TGTGCCACCAGCACCTCGACGAGGGGGCGGAACGATGAGCAGTTCTTC.

In this sample, this clonotype turned up many times. The V and J genes are TRBV6-6 and TRBJ2-3, with D perhaps matching TRBD2 (6 bases). Per germline, CDR1 MNHNY and CDR2 SVGAGI (reference sequence). Trimming removed 8 bases at V and 2 bases at J, with 11 bases between. This CDR3 region has 13 residues. The CDR3 DNA reads as TGTGCCAGCGAGGACTACCTCACAGATACGCAGTATTTT. This sequence encodes CASEDYLTDTQYF.

The chain uses TRBV20-1 and TRBJ1-2; 7 nucleotides match TRBD1. There are 13 residues in the CDR3. V trimming: 6 bases; J trimming: 7 bases; junction bases outside the gene matches: 11. Germline assignment: CDR1 DFQATT and CDR2 SNEGSKA (reference sequence). CDR3 in DNA: TGCAGTGCCCTAAGACAGGGAGGTTTTGGCTACACCTTC. It encodes CSALRQGGFGYTF.

V usage is TRBV7-3 and J usage is TRBJ2-1; 7 bases are a match to TRBD1. CDR1 and CDR2 from the germline V gene are SGHTA and FQGTGA. J was trimmed by 7 bases and V by 8 bases; bases with no gene match: 8. This CDR3 contains 13 residues. In DNA form, the CDR3 reads TGTGCCAGCCATCTGGCAGGGGGTAATGAGCAGTTCTTC. It codes for CASHLAGGNEQFF.